The 8 T cell receptor beta chains given below trace back to one sample, sequenced in a study of early T cells in non-severe SARS-CoV-2 infection. MiXCR was run by TCRdb on the 5' RACE reads, yielding one entry per CDR3 protein. The sample includes some 30,000 distinct CDR3 sequences, about 4.6% of them seen just once. Sequencing was performed on whole blood. Receptor source: an adult who was a healthcare worker with PCR-confirmed SARS-CoV-2 infection or an uninfected control (not recorded which).

At least ten counts were recorded for this clonotype. The chain is built from TRBV7-9 and TRBJ1-2; a weak D match, TRBD1 (5 bases). V was trimmed by 0 bases and J by 4 bases, leaving 9 bases between them. CDR1 and CDR2 from the germline V gene are SEHNR and FQNEAQ (reference sequence). CDR3 length: 14 residues. The CDR3 bases are TGTGCCAGCAGCTTAGCAAGGGGTAGCTATGGCTACACCTTC. Amino acids: CASSLARGSYGYTF.

This clonotype was recorded a few times. The rearrangement joins TRBV13 to TRBJ2-2; D uncertain. Trimming pared 1 base from V and 6 bases from J, leaving 6 bases between. CDR1 and CDR2 from the germline V gene are PRHDT and FYEKMQ (reference sequence). This CDR3 is 13 amino acids long. The CDR3 protein is CASSLEAAGELFF. Here the CDR3 DNA reads TGTGCCAGCAGCTTAGAGGCAGCCGGGGAGCTGTTTTTT.

Turning to this clonotype: A much bigger clone sits one base away, suggesting this may be a read error. V is TRBV7-2 and J is TRBJ2-1, with D hard to call. Germline CDR1 SGHTA, CDR2 FQGNSA. V was shortened by 1 base and J by 12 bases, with 16 bases between the two germline ends. There are 14 residues in the CDR3. CDR3 loop: CASSLDTPPGGQFF. The CDR3 DNA reads TGTGCCAGCAGCTTAGATACCCCCCCGGGTGGGCAGTTCTTC.

V is TRBV10-3 and J is TRBJ2-5; TRBD2 might be the D (6 bases). Germline V CDR1 and CDR2: ENHRY, SYGVKD. There are 12 residues in the CDR3. Trimming took off 4 bases at V and 3 bases at J, with 6 bases between the two ends. CDR3 region: CAISGGEETQYF. CDR3 coding DNA: TGTGCCATCAGTGGCGGGGAAGAGACCCAGTACTTC.

The chain couples TRBV18 to TRBJ1-1; a weak D match, TRBD1 (5 bases). Trimming stripped 4 bases from V and 4 bases from J, with 13 bases between. Germline V lookup: CDR1 KGHSH, CDR2 LQKENI. The length of the CDR3 is 14 residues. In DNA, the CDR3 is TGTGCCAGCTCACGGGGAGAGGGGTTCACTGAAGCTTTCTTT. As protein: CASSRGEGFTEAFF.

About this clonotype: Since a much larger clone is just one base distant, this may be a read error. The chain is built from TRBV14 and TRBJ2-7; no firm D call. The germline CDR1 and CDR2 sequences are SGHDN and FVKESK. This CDR3 spans 11 amino acids. In DNA, the CDR3 is TGTGTCAGCAGCCAATCCAACCGGCAGTACTTC. Encoded protein: CVSSQSNRQYF. The full variable domain, with the rest looked up from reference TRBV14 and TRBJ2-7, is EAGVTQFPSHSVIEKGQTVTLRCDPISGHDNLYWYRRVMGKEIKFLLHFVKESKQDESGMPNNRFLAERTGGTYSTLKVQPAELEDSGVYFCVSSQSNRQYFGPGTRLTVT.

The V gene is TRBV11-2, the J gene TRBJ2-7, with a weak D call TRBD1 (5 bases). V lost 1 base, J lost 2 bases, and 9 bases lay in between. The CDR3 is 14 residues long. Germline V gives CDR1 SGHAT, CDR2 FQNNGV. DNA for the CDR3: TGTGCCAGCAGCTTAGCTGGGGCCGCCTACGAGCAGTACTTC. It is translated as CASSLAGAAYEQYF.

This clonotype was picked up many times. The rearrangement uses TRBV27 and TRBJ2-7, with D unresolved. CDR1 and CDR2 (germline): MNHEY, SMNVEV (reference sequence). CDR3 size: 14 residues. V was pared by 4 bases and J by 2 bases, with 12 bases between. Written as DNA, the CDR3 is TGTGCCAGCAGTTCTCTCCGGGCTACCTACGAGCAGTACTTC. Translation gives CASSSLRATYEQYF.